This TCR beta chain was sequenced for a study of T-cell reconstitution after alpha-beta-depleted transplantation in children listed by TCRdb under 2016. The study in broad terms: Using TCR repertoire profiling, the study quantitatively followed how T-cell immune reconstitution unfolded in children after TCRalphabeta/CD19-depleted allogeneic hematopoietic cell transplantation. The research as a whole found: Hyperexpanded clone frequencies declined over subsequent months; after one year, T-cell counts and TCRbeta diversity were mostly attributed to newly produced T cells. Apparently early alphabetaT-cell count recovery about two months after transplant reportedly relied on only several hundred rapidly expanded clones derived from non-depleted graft cells. In some patients, the high TCRbeta diversity seen at day 60 was put down to recipient T cells and intrathymic progenitors that had survived conditioning.

The sample's treatment or condition, from its label and the paper: allogeneic hematopoietic cell transplantation with graft depleted of TCRalphabeta T cells and CD19 B cells. Transplant recipients were children who received TCRalphabeta/CD19-depleted allogeneic hematopoietic cell grafts. This clonotype was counted only a few times. It has no known antigen specificity. No base quality values were provided; no much bigger clone lies one nucleotide off. The library was prepared using PCR. Instrument used: Illumina HiSeq 2500. To normalize quantification of the TCRbeta repertoire, the TCR libraries were built with molecular barcoding that relied on unique molecular identifiers. TCRdb's own reprocessing of the public reads used fastp at Q25 and MiXCR and kept productive beta chains. Under each unique CDR3 protein, matching rows form one entry showing the most common genes and DNA. The sample table holds around 960,000 distinct CDR3 sequences, of which less than 30% were seen once. Over 25% of the sample rests with the top ten.

Cut back by 1 base and 8 bases, the V and J ends lie 16 bases apart. The CDR1 and CDR2 encoded by the germline V gene are SGDLS and YYNGEE. The CDR3 runs 15 amino acids, cysteine and phenylalanine included. CDR3 DNA only is kept here, 45 bases in frame from base 1. The clonotype was recovered from a boy younger than two who had a stem cell transplant for SCID, so the T cells may come from the graft donor. The receptor chain draws on TRBV9 and TRBJ2-1, with no reliable assignment of the D segment. Sequenced here: PBMCs, mostly from graft donor cells, sampled 360 days after TCRalphabeta/CD19-depleted stem cell transplant. The DNA sequence is given as TGTGCCAGCAGCGTATCCCCCACCGGTGGGTATGAGCAGTTCTTC. This gives the protein CASSVSPTGGYEQFF.